One and the same sample provided the 6 T cell receptor beta chains below, sequenced in a study of prognosis after radiotherapy for stage I lung cancer (dated by TCRdb to 2020 to 2023). The sequencer was an Illumina HiSeq 3000. Two rounds of multiplex PCR were used to amplify the TCR beta CDR3 region from genomic DNA. In the first round of PCR, primers specific to each TRBV and TRBJ gene were used, and the primer sequences are filed in Chinese patent CN105087789A. The raw public reads went through TCRdb reprocessing: fastp at Q25, MiXCR clone calling, in-frame beta chains kept. When rows share a CDR3 protein, they turn into one entry using the most common DNA and genes. Present in this sample are about 51,000 distinct CDR3 sequences, roughly 36% of which were seen just once. Under 9.5% of the sample comes from the top ten. Sample: PBMCs, taken before or after stereotactic body radiation therapy (not recorded which). These receptors originate from a donor over 45 with non-small cell lung cancer.

There are many counts of this clonotype. This sequence joins TRBV20-1 and TRBJ2-7, with TRBD2 matching 7 bases. The CDR3 covers 13 residues. Germline assignment: CDR1 DFQATT and CDR2 SNEGSKA (reference sequence). V trimming: 6 bases; J trimming: 1 base; junction bases outside the gene matches: 6. The CDR3 loop reads CSAAGTTSYEQYF. CDR3 bases: TGCAGTGCCGCGGGGACTACGTCCTACGAGCAGTACTTC.

This clonotype was detected many times. A read error is likely, as this CDR3 ends without the conserved phenylalanine or tryptophan. V gene TRBV5-1 combines with J gene TRBJ1-1, with D maybe TRBD1 (6 bases). This CDR3 has 14 residues. Germline lookup yields CDR1 SGHRS and CDR2 YFSETQ. V dropped 3 bases and J dropped 4 bases, with 13 bases sitting between them. CDR3 amino acids: CASSWGQGRTEAFL. CDR3 coding DNA: TGCGCCAGCAGCTGGGGGCAGGGACGCACTGAAGCTTTCCTT.

As to this clonotype: This likely reflects a read error, since a far larger clone is one base away. The J gene is TRBJ2-1, the V gene TRBV10-2; possible D gene TRBD2, 7 bases. The CDR3 consists of 12 residues. Looked up from germline, CDR1 is WSHSY and CDR2 is SAAADI. CDR3 in DNA: TGTGCCAGCAGCCACGGGGGGCCTGAGAAGTTCTTC. It codes for CASSHGGPEKFF.

This clonotype was observed at least ten times. The chain is built from TRBV6-1 and TRBJ1-3; D is unresolved. This CDR3 is built from 13 residues. V lost 4 bases to trimming and J lost 0 bases, with 4 bases between them. CDR1 and CDR2 (germline): MNHNS, SASEGT. This CDR3 reads CASSARSGNTIYF. The CDR3 bases are TGTGCCAGCAGTGCCCGCTCTGGAAACACCATATATTTT.

This clonotype is labeled as medium-sized. The chain is built from TRBV6-4 and TRBJ2-2, with a tentative D call TRBD2 (5 bases). The CDR3 runs to 14 residues. Germline values: CDR1 MRHNA, CDR2 SNTAGT. Trimming removed 6 bases at V and 6 bases at J, with 14 bases between. For the CDR3, the DNA is TGTGCCAGCAGCAATCGCGGGTCCTCCGGGGAGCTGTTTTTT. The encoded protein is CASSNRGSSGELFF.

Comments on this clonotype: One junction end disagrees with the germline gene, perhaps due to a read error. This chain links TRBV7-9 with TRBJ1-1; D gene ambiguous. The CDR3 extends over 14 amino acids. The germline V gene encodes CDR1 SEHNR and CDR2 FQNEAQ (reference sequence). Here the CDR3 DNA reads TGTTCCAGCAGCTTATTAGGTGGGCCCGGTGAAGCTTTCTTT. Residues: CSSSLLGGPGEAFF.